Presented here are 2 T cell receptor beta chains from one specimen sequenced in a study of Ad26.COV2.S vaccination and SARS-CoV-2 variants. The treatment here: about 20 received Ad26.COV2.S at low or high dose, single or two shots; about 5 received placebo; per-sample allocation not given. Collection of the samples took place on day 63 after the first injection of vaccine or placebo. Sequenced by immunoSEQ multiplex PCR; TCRdb stores in-frame clones only, minus some. The table has about 350,000 clones, around nine tenths seen once. The sample in question was peripheral blood, obtained in a trial of Ad26.COV2.S vaccine versus placebo. These receptors all come from a person between 18 and 65 years old who received the Ad26.COV2.S COVID-19 vaccine or a placebo.

The chain combines TRBV7-8 with TRBJ1-5, with D hard to call. The CDR3 totals 14 residues. With 5 bases removed from V and 0 bases from J, the gap between germline ends came to 8 bases. Germline V gene sequence: CDR1 SGHVS, CDR2 FQNEAQ. CDR3 in amino acids: CASSHRTSNQPQHF. In nucleotides, the CDR3 is TGTGCCAGCAGCCACCGGACTAGCAATCAGCCCCAGCATTTT.

The chain combines TRBV27 with TRBJ1-4; D is possibly TRBD1 (5 bases). Germline V gives CDR1 MNHEY, CDR2 SMNVEV (reference sequence). This CDR3 is 14 amino acids long. V lost 3 bases to trimming and J lost 3 bases, with 8 bases between them. The CDR3 DNA sequence: TGTGCCAGCAGTTTCCCGGGGGCTAATGAAAAACTGTTTTTT. Amino acid sequence: CASSFPGANEKLFF.